A selection of T cell receptor beta chains follows, all from one sample in a study of identical twins. Each CDR3 protein gets one entry after TCRdb re-called the 5' RACE reads with MiXCR. Among about 280,000 distinct CDR3 sequences listed, 8% to 9% were seen once. The data also belong to a second study, concerning yellow fever vaccine responses in identical twins.

The sequencing sample was made of memory (CD45RO+) T cells sorted from blood. The receptors shown here come from a woman younger than 30 in good health. The CDR3 runs from the conserved cysteine through the conserved F or W. Each record gives: J gene, V gene, D gene, clone size, CDR3 DNA, CDR3 protein. The D gene is left open where the match is weak. Clone size is stated in some rows and not others, as once, few, many or a class when expanded.

J gene: TRBJ2-1; V gene: TRBV5-5; D gene: TRBD1; clone size: many; CDR3 DNA: TGTGCCAGCAGCCTTAAGACAGGGTTTGGTGAGCAGTTCTTC; CDR3 protein: CASSLKTGFGEQFF
J gene: TRBJ2-2; V gene: TRBV5-4; D gene: NA; clone size: NA; CDR3 DNA: TGTGCCAGCACCGCGGTGGGCGGGGAGCTGTTTTTT; CDR3 protein: CASTAVGGELFF
J gene: TRBJ2-5; V gene: TRBV6-6; D gene: NA; clone size: few; CDR3 DNA: TGTGCCAGCAGTTACTCGAGCCCGGGGACCCAGTACTTC; CDR3 protein: CASSYSSPGTQYF
J gene: TRBJ1-1; V gene: TRBV7-9; D gene: NA; clone size: NA; CDR3 DNA: TGTGCCAGCAGCGGCAGGGTGAGGGACACTGAAGCTTTCTTT; CDR3 protein: CASSGRVRDTEAFF
J gene: TRBJ2-7; V gene: TRBV11-3; D gene: TRBD2; clone size: few; CDR3 DNA: TGTGCCAGCAGCTTAGCGGCGGGAGGCTCCTACGAGCAGTACTTC; CDR3 protein: CASSLAAGGSYEQYF
J gene: TRBJ1-5; V gene: TRBV4-1; D gene: NA; clone size: few; CDR3 DNA: TGCGCCAGCAGCCAAGAGTCGGGGAATCAGCCCCAGCATTTT; CDR3 protein: CASSQESGNQPQHF
J gene: TRBJ2-2; V gene: TRBV20-1; D gene: NA; clone size: NA; CDR3 DNA: TGCAGTGCTGTAGGAGGGACAGCCTCCGCCGGGGAGCTGTTTTTT; CDR3 protein: CSAVGGTASAGELFF
J gene: TRBJ2-3; V gene: TRBV2; D gene: NA; clone size: NA; CDR3 DNA: TGTGCCAGCAGTGCCTTGTCGGATACGCAGTATTTT; CDR3 protein: CASSALSDTQYF
J gene: TRBJ1-2; V gene: TRBV7-8; D gene: NA; clone size: many; CDR3 DNA: TGTGCCAGCAGCTTGTCCGGCCTGGATGGCTACACCTTC; CDR3 protein: CASSLSGLDGYTF
J gene: TRBJ1-5; V gene: TRBV2; D gene: NA; clone size: many; CDR3 DNA: TGTGCCAGCCGTCGAGGGGAGTTCAATCAGCCCCAGCATTTT; CDR3 protein: CASRRGEFNQPQHF
J gene: TRBJ2-1; V gene: TRBV2; D gene: NA; clone size: few; CDR3 DNA: TGTGCCAGCAGTGAGATCCCCCCTCTGGCTTCCTTTATGGACAATGAGCAGTTCTTC; CDR3 protein: CASSEIPPLASFMDNEQFF
J gene: TRBJ2-1; V gene: TRBV12-5; D gene: TRBD2; clone size: NA; CDR3 DNA: TGTGCTAGTGGCGAAAGACTAGCGGAATACAATGAGCAGTTCTTC; CDR3 protein: CASGERLAEYNEQFF
J gene: TRBJ2-2; V gene: TRBV6-5; D gene: NA; clone size: few; CDR3 DNA: TGTGCCAGCAGTTACTCGACGTCAGGTCCGGAAACCGGGGAGCTGTTTTTT; CDR3 protein: CASSYSTSGPETGELFF
J gene: TRBJ1-6; V gene: TRBV6-1; D gene: NA; clone size: few; CDR3 DNA: TGTGCCAGCAGTAGAGGACTAGGGAGGGAAATCGTAGGATCACCCCTCCACTTT; CDR3 protein: CASSRGLGREIVGSPLHF
J gene: TRBJ2-2; V gene: TRBV6-1; D gene: NA; clone size: many; CDR3 DNA: TGTGCCACCTCAGGATGGGCGGAGAACACCGGGGAGCTGTTTTTT; CDR3 protein: CATSGWAENTGELFF
J gene: TRBJ2-1; V gene: TRBV12-3/TRBV12-4; D gene: TRBD2; clone size: NA; CDR3 DNA: TGTGCCAGCAGGCGCGGGGGGGCGGTCTACAATGAGCAGTTCTTC; CDR3 protein: CASRRGGAVYNEQFF
J gene: TRBJ2-5; V gene: TRBV2; D gene: NA; clone size: few; CDR3 DNA: TGTGCCAGCAGTGATGCGGAGACCCAGTACTTC; CDR3 protein: CASSDAETQYF
J gene: TRBJ1-5; V gene: TRBV20-1; D gene: NA; clone size: many; CDR3 DNA: TGCAGTGCTCTGACAGAATCCAATCAGCCCCAGCATTTT; CDR3 protein: CSALTESNQPQHF
J gene: TRBJ1-5; V gene: TRBV12-3/TRBV12-4; D gene: NA; clone size: many; CDR3 DNA: TGTGCCAGCGGAGCTGCGGGCAATCAGCCCCAGCATTTT; CDR3 protein: CASGAAGNQPQHF
J gene: TRBJ2-1; V gene: TRBV19; D gene: NA; clone size: NA; CDR3 DNA: TGTGCCAGTAGTCCACAGGGTGTTGATGAGCAGTTCTTC; CDR3 protein: CASSPQGVDEQFF
J gene: TRBJ2-1; V gene: TRBV25-1; D gene: NA; clone size: many; CDR3 DNA: TGTGCCAGCAGTACCAGTCGTGAGCAGTTCTTC; CDR3 protein: CASSTSREQFF
J gene: TRBJ2-5; V gene: TRBV7-9; D gene: NA; clone size: few; CDR3 DNA: TGTGCCAGCAGTTTGCCCGCCAGCGGAGAGACCCAGTACTTC; CDR3 protein: CASSLPASGETQYF
J gene: TRBJ2-1; V gene: TRBV28; D gene: TRBD2; clone size: many; CDR3 DNA: TGTGCCAGCAGTTTATGGACCCAGCGGGGGGACAATGAGCAGTTCTTC; CDR3 protein: CASSLWTQRGDNEQFF
J gene: TRBJ2-3; V gene: TRBV28; D gene: NA; clone size: few; CDR3 DNA: TGTGCCAGCAGTTCCCCCGGTGGGGCGGGGTACACAGATACGCAGTATTTT; CDR3 protein: CASSSPGGAGYTDTQYF
J gene: TRBJ2-3; V gene: TRBV7-8; D gene: TRBD1; clone size: NA; CDR3 DNA: TGTGCCAGCAGCTTCCTCGACAGGGTCGGGAATACGCAGTATTTT; CDR3 protein: CASSFLDRVGNTQYF
J gene: TRBJ2-6; V gene: TRBV4-2; D gene: TRBD2; clone size: NA; CDR3 DNA: TGTGCCAGCAGCCAAGAGGGGCTAAGCGGGAGACTTGTCTCTGGGGCCAACGTCCTGACTTTC; CDR3 protein: CASSQEGLSGRLVSGANVLTF
J gene: TRBJ2-1; V gene: TRBV9; D gene: NA; clone size: many; CDR3 DNA: TGTGCCAGCAGCGTAGGGTTTGAGCAGTTCTTC; CDR3 protein: CASSVGFEQFF
J gene: TRBJ2-3; V gene: TRBV10-3; D gene: TRBD1; clone size: many; CDR3 DNA: TGTGCCATCAGTGAGTCGGACAGGGGAGATACGCAGTATTTT; CDR3 protein: CAISESDRGDTQYF
J gene: TRBJ2-3; V gene: TRBV7-9; D gene: NA; clone size: NA; CDR3 DNA: TGTGCCAGCACCCCCCCGGATACAGATACGCAGTATTTT; CDR3 protein: CASTPPDTDTQYF
J gene: TRBJ2-2; V gene: TRBV20-1; D gene: NA; clone size: few; CDR3 DNA: TGCAGTGCTAGACGCCCGGGACCTAACACCGGGGAGCTGTTTTTT; CDR3 protein: CSARRPGPNTGELFF
J gene: TRBJ1-2; V gene: TRBV5-1; D gene: NA; clone size: many; CDR3 DNA: TGCGCCAGCAGCTTAGACAGAACCTATGGCTACACCTTC; CDR3 protein: CASSLDRTYGYTF
J gene: TRBJ1-5; V gene: TRBV2; D gene: TRBD1; clone size: many; CDR3 DNA: TGTGCCGGCGGACAGGTAGAAGGTCAGCCCCAGCATTTT; CDR3 protein: CAGGQVEGQPQHF
J gene: TRBJ1-2; V gene: TRBV27; D gene: NA; clone size: many; CDR3 DNA: TGTGCCAGCAGCCTCAACCCTAACTATGGCTACACCTTC; CDR3 protein: CASSLNPNYGYTF
J gene: TRBJ2-7; V gene: TRBV6-1; D gene: NA; clone size: few; CDR3 DNA: TGTGCCAGCAACGGACCCTCTTGGCCCTACGAGCAGTACTTC; CDR3 protein: CASNGPSWPYEQYF
J gene: TRBJ2-1; V gene: TRBV10-3; D gene: TRBD1; clone size: many; CDR3 DNA: TGTGCCACACAGGGGGTCGGTTATGGGAATGAGCAGTTCTTC; CDR3 protein: CATQGVGYGNEQFF
J gene: TRBJ2-5; V gene: TRBV7-2; D gene: NA; clone size: few; CDR3 DNA: TGTGCCAGCAGCTTAGTTTTTGGGGTTACAGGGGAGACCCAGTACTTC; CDR3 protein: CASSLVFGVTGETQYF
J gene: TRBJ2-3; V gene: TRBV7-2; D gene: TRBD2; clone size: few; CDR3 DNA: TGTGCCAGCAGCTTGGCGGGAGGCATCACAGATACGCAGTATTTT; CDR3 protein: CASSLAGGITDTQYF
J gene: TRBJ1-6; V gene: TRBV10-3; D gene: NA; clone size: NA; CDR3 DNA: TGTGCCATCAGTGAGGCCGGTTCACCCCTCCACTTT; CDR3 protein: CAISEAGSPLHF
J gene: TRBJ1-4; V gene: TRBV18; D gene: NA; clone size: NA; CDR3 DNA: TGTGCCAGCTCGCCAACTAATGAAAAACTGTTTTTT; CDR3 protein: CASSPTNEKLFF
J gene: TRBJ2-3; V gene: TRBV29-1; D gene: TRBD2; clone size: many; CDR3 DNA: TGCAGCGTTGAGTGGCTAGCGGGGGCACCAAGGGATACGCAGTATTTT; CDR3 protein: CSVEWLAGAPRDTQYF
J gene: TRBJ1-2; V gene: TRBV3-1; D gene: NA; clone size: few; CDR3 DNA: TGTGCCAGCAGCCAAGAGCTAAGCGGGATTAACTATGGCTACACCTTC; CDR3 protein: CASSQELSGINYGYTF
J gene: TRBJ2-5; V gene: TRBV7-8; D gene: TRBD1; clone size: many; CDR3 DNA: TGTGCCAGCAGCCGAGGTAGGGGGCCGGAAGAGACCCAGTACTTC; CDR3 protein: CASSRGRGPEETQYF
J gene: TRBJ1-1; V gene: TRBV7-9; D gene: NA; clone size: many; CDR3 DNA: TGTGCCAGCAGCGCCGACAGGCTGAACACTGAAGCTTTCTTT; CDR3 protein: CASSADRLNTEAFF
J gene: TRBJ1-1; V gene: TRBV6-5; D gene: TRBD1; clone size: NA; CDR3 DNA: TGTGCCAGCAGGGACCAGGGGGCAGAAGCTTTCTTT; CDR3 protein: CASRDQGAEAFF
J gene: TRBJ2-5; V gene: TRBV4-1; D gene: NA; clone size: many; CDR3 DNA: TGCGCCAGCAGCCCAAATACAGGGACTAAAGAGACCCAGTACTTC; CDR3 protein: CASSPNTGTKETQYF
J gene: TRBJ1-5; V gene: TRBV10-2; D gene: NA; clone size: NA; CDR3 DNA: TGCGCCAGCGGGGATGCAGGTCCGAGGGGGCCCCAGCATTTT; CDR3 protein: CASGDAGPRGPQHF
J gene: TRBJ2-6; V gene: TRBV11-2; D gene: NA; clone size: few; CDR3 DNA: TGTGCCAGCAGCTTCGGGAATAGAGCTTACTCTGGGGCCAACGTCCTGACTTTC; CDR3 protein: CASSFGNRAYSGANVLTF